A single sample gave rise to the 18 T cell receptor beta chains below, sequenced in a study of blood T cell repertoires in COVID-19. Repertoires were generated with immunoSEQ multiplex PCR, while TCRdb's copy carries only in-frame clones and drops some. The repertoire consists of around 340,000 clones, with about nine tenths occurring once and the leading ten covering less than 5%. The specimen was peripheral blood. The receptors were gathered from a woman aged 55-69 years with COVID-19, enrolled during active disease.

This chain uses TRBV3-1 (or the pseudogene TRBV3-2) with TRBJ2-3, with 8 positions matching TRBD2. The CDR3 extends over 15 amino acids. CDR1 is LGHDT and CDR2 is YNNKEL in the germline V gene (reference sequence). V trimming: 0 bases; J trimming: 1 base; junction bases outside the gene matches: 0. In DNA form, the CDR3 reads TGTGCCAGCAGCCAAGAGACTAGCGGCACAGATACGCAGTATTTT. Protein product: CASSQETSGTDTQYF.

The CDR3 loop reads CASSRLDSTGELFF. The CDR3 DNA follows: TGTGCCAGCAGCCGATTAGATTCCACCGGGGAGCTGTTTTTT. The chain is built from TRBV3-1 (or the pseudogene TRBV3-2) and TRBJ2-2; no firm D call. Germline assignment: CDR1 LGHDT and CDR2 YNNKEL (reference sequence). Between the trimmed V and J ends, which lost 4 bases and 4 bases, there was a span of 10 bases. The CDR3 sequence is 14 residues long.

This clone was seen just once. CDR3 DNA: TGTGCCAGCAGTTTAGGCAGGCTGGATGGCTACACCTTC. Protein sequence: CASSLGRLDGYTF. The V call is TRBV27, the J call TRBJ1-2; no definite D call. The length of the CDR3 is 13 residues. Germline lookup yields CDR1 MNHEY and CDR2 SMNVEV (reference sequence). Between the trimmed V and J ends, which lost 2 bases and 6 bases, there was a span of 10 bases.

The genes are TRBV5-6 and TRBJ1-5; TRBD1 matches at 10 bases. This CDR3 is 15 amino acids long. Germline V CDR1 and CDR2: SGHDT, YYEEEE. V lost 4 bases, J lost 7 bases, and 8 bases stayed unmatched. CDR3 protein: CASSRDRGLDQPQHF. CDR3 DNA: TGTGCCAGCAGCCGGGACAGGGGTCTCGACCAGCCCCAGCATTTT.

The chain employs TRBV6-5 and TRBJ2-7; the match to TRBD2 covers 8 bases. The trim removed 0 bases at V and 0 bases at J, leaving 1 base unmatched. This CDR3 has 15 residues. CDR1 and CDR2 (germline): MNHEY, SVGAGI. The CDR3 is CASSYSRGGSYEQYF. In DNA form, the CDR3 reads TGTGCCAGCAGTTACTCTCGGGGGGGCTCCTACGAGCAGTACTTC.

The rearrangement uses TRBV6-5 and TRBJ1-1; TRBD1 aligns across 9 bases. The CDR3 length is 14 residues. CDR1 is MNHEY and CDR2 is SVGAGI in the germline V gene. V dropped 5 bases and J dropped 1; count of bases not matched to a gene: 2. The CDR3 DNA reads as TGTGCCAGCAGTCTGGACAGGGGGAACACTGAAGCTTTCTTT. Translated: CASSLDRGNTEAFF.

The chain is built from TRBV12-3 or TRBV12-4 and TRBJ2-7, with D unclear. The CDR3 runs to 12 residues. The V end was cut by 2 bases, the J end by 7 bases, with 9 bases between. The CDR3 reads CASSLPMREQYF. DNA for the CDR3: TGTGCCAGCAGTTTACCCATGCGGGAGCAGTACTTC.

The chain employs TRBV2 and TRBJ1-2; possible D gene TRBD1, 5 bases. This CDR3 is built from 14 residues. CDR1 is SNHLY and CDR2 is FYNNEI in the germline V gene. Deletions cut 7 bases from V and 2 bases from J, with 14 bases between. The chain's CDR3 is CASTFSGRNYGYTF. DNA of the CDR3: TGTGCCAGCACCTTTTCAGGGCGGAACTATGGCTACACCTTC.

This clone was detected only once. The CDR3 DNA is TGTGCCAGCAGTTTAAGGGGCAGAAACACTGAAGCTTTCTTT. This sequence encodes CASSLRGRNTEAFF. The chain combines TRBV6-2 or TRBV6-3 with TRBJ1-1; a weak D match, TRBD1 (5 bases). The V and J ends lost 4 bases and 2 bases respectively, with 11 bases between them. Germline V gene data show CDR1 as MNHEY and CDR2 as SVGEGT. CDR3 length equals 14 residues.

Only one count was recorded for this clone. This chain uses TRBV20-1 with TRBJ1-1; no definite D call. The V and J ends lost 3 bases and 6 bases respectively, with 8 bases between them. This CDR3 is built from 11 residues. From germline, CDR1 is DFQATT and CDR2 SNEGSKA (reference sequence). CDR3 region: CSASASAEAFF. The DNA of the CDR3 is TGCAGTGCTAGTGCGTCGGCTGAAGCTTTCTTT.

The V and J genes are TRBV6-1 and TRBJ1-2, with a weak D call TRBD1 (5 bases). The V end was cut by 6 bases, the J end by 8 bases, with 16 bases between. This CDR3 comprises 13 residues. The germline V gene encodes CDR1 MNHNS and CDR2 SASEGT. The CDR3 region has the DNA TGTGCCAGCAGCCGCCTACAGGATCGCGGCTACACCTTC. Amino acids: CASSRLQDRGYTF.

V gene TRBV7-9 combines with J gene TRBJ2-7, with a tentative D call TRBD1 (5 bases). CDR3 length: 16 residues. CDR1 SEHNR and CDR2 FQNEAQ come from the germline V gene (reference sequence). Trimming stripped 1 base from V and 3 bases from J, with 16 bases between. The CDR3 spells CASSLGQIGTHYEQYF. The CDR3 nucleotides are TGTGCCAGCAGCTTAGGACAGATAGGCACCCACTACGAGCAGTACTTC.

CDR3 bases: TGTGCCAGCAGCCAAGATTATGGCAGGGGTCGATCAGGGCCCCAGCATTTT. Protein product: CASSQDYGRGRSGPQHF. This chain uses TRBV3-1 (or the pseudogene TRBV3-2) with TRBJ1-5; D might be TRBD1 (6 bases). This CDR3 has 17 amino acids. The V end lost 0 bases, the J end lost 9 bases, and 21 bases lay between the germline ends. The germline gives CDR1 LGHDT, CDR2 YNNKEL (reference sequence).

The J gene is TRBJ2-5, the V gene TRBV2; 14 bases fit TRBD2. V was clipped by 5 bases and J by 1 base; unmatched bases: 6. The V gene's germline CDR1 is SNHLY and CDR2 FYNNEI. This CDR3 has 17 residues. In nucleotides, the CDR3 is TGTGCCAGCAGTTGGACTAGCGGGGGGCCAATCCAAGAGACCCAGTACTTC. Amino acids: CASSWTSGGPIQETQYF.

The rearrangement joins TRBV2 to TRBJ2-5; TRBD2 matches at 11 bases. Looked up from germline, CDR1 is SNHLY and CDR2 is FYNNEI. The V segment lost 0 bases and the J segment 4 bases; nucleotides outside the gene matches: 10. The CDR3 is 18 amino acids. CDR3 loop: CASSEAGVAGGLGETQYF. The CDR3 DNA follows: TGTGCCAGCAGTGAAGCGGGAGTAGCGGGGGGGTTAGGAGAGACCCAGTACTTC.

The rearrangement uses TRBV3-1 (or the pseudogene TRBV3-2) and TRBJ2-7; 7 bases match TRBD1. The germline V gene has CDR1 LGHDT and CDR2 YNNKEL (reference sequence). The CDR3 is 14 residues long. V lost 5 bases, J lost 4 bases, and 8 bases stayed unmatched. The CDR3 loop is CASSSRGRGYEQYF. CDR3 DNA: TGTGCCAGCAGCTCGCGAGGCAGGGGGTACGAGCAGTACTTC.

The chain is built from TRBV7-9 and TRBJ2-3; weak D call: TRBD1 (6 bases). Germline V gene sequence: CDR1 SEHNR, CDR2 FQNEAQ (reference sequence). The CDR3 runs 15 residues. The V and J ends lost 5 bases and 1 base respectively, with 13 bases between them. CDR3 residues: CASSREQGRTDTQYF. CDR3 DNA: TGTGCCAGCAGCCGAGAACAGGGACGCACAGATACGCAGTATTTT.

The chain employs TRBV28 and TRBJ1-3; D perhaps matches TRBD1 (5 bases). The germline V gene has CDR1 MDHEN and CDR2 SYDVKM. V was trimmed by 6 bases and J by 4 bases, leaving 16 bases between them. The CDR3 extends over 15 amino acids. CDR3 DNA sequence: TGTGCCAGCAGCCTTATAAGGGGTAGCGGAAACACCATATATTTT. Its translation: CASSLIRGSGNTIYF.